This TCR beta chain was documented in a study of cytomegalovirus exposure and HLA in healthy donors. About this clone itself: Its target is not known.

Broader study findings: Clonal expansion, a later analysis showed, was greater in HLA-associated TCR beta chains than in equally common others.

The PCR ran on 60 Vbeta and 13 Jbeta primers. Produced via immunoSEQ multiplex PCR; TCRdb's table is partial and in-frame only. The sample spans under 150,000 clones; the ten largest clones claim under 2%. This CDR3 is 15 amino acids long. Per the germline V gene, CDR1 is SGDLS and CDR2 is YYNGEE. The J segment lost 5 bases and the V segment lost 0 bases, leaving 2 bases of the junction unmatched. The sequenced sample was PBMCs. The origin of this receptor is a woman aged 40-49 years in good health and CMV-seronegative. The chain is built from TRBV9 and TRBJ1-4, with 9 nucleotides matching TRBD1. The DNA for the CDR3 is TGTGCCAGCAGCGTAGTAGGGACAGGGAATGAAAAACTGTTTTTT. It is translated as CASSVVGTGNEKLFF.